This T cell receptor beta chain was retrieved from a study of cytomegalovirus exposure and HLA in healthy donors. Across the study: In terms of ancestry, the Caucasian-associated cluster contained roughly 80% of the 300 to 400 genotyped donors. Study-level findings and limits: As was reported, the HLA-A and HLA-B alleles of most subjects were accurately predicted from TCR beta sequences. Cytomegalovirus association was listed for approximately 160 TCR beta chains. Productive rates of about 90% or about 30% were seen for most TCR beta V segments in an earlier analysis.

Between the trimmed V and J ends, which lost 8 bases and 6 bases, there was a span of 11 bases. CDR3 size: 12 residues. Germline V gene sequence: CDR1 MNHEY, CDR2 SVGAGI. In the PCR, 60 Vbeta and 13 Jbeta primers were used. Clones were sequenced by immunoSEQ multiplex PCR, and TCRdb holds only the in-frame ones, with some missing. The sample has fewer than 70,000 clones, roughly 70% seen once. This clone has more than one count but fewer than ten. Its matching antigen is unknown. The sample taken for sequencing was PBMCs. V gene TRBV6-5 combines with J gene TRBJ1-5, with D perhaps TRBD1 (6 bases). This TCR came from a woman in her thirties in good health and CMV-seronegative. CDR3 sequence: CASRGGGQPQHF. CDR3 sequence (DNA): TGTGCCAGCCGCGGGGGCGGTCAGCCCCAGCATTTT.